The subject of this entry is one T cell receptor beta chain. No antigen is known for it. Germline V lookup: CDR1 MNHEY, CDR2 SMNVEV (reference sequence). The CDR3 is 15 amino acids. V gave up 3 bases and J gave up 3 bases, with 12 bases separating them. These data belong to a study of cytotoxic CD8 clonotypes in ibrutinib-treated CLL. Overall study: Patients attained some 25 partial and 2 complete responses; at median about 74 months, approximately 14 remained remitted while about twelve progressed.

The repertoire was sequenced with immunoSEQ multiplex PCR; TCRdb's copy has only in-frame clones and lacks some. In the table there are some 25,000 clones, about 81% of which are singletons. General study findings and limits: Few clonotypes were public, and these shrank or held steady under treatment. The study found clonality rose at ibrutinib response, then fell toward baseline at progression. Sustained-remission and progressing patients diverged in sampling times.

Sequences were derived from PBMCs, sampled before ibrutinib treatment. The chain recombines TRBV27 with TRBJ1-5; D remains ambiguous. The receptor was isolated from a human donor with chronic lymphocytic leukemia. The CDR3 loop is CASSLYGRANQPQHF. The CDR3 DNA reads as TGTGCCAGCAGTTTGTACGGGAGGGCCAATCAGCCCCAGCATTTT.